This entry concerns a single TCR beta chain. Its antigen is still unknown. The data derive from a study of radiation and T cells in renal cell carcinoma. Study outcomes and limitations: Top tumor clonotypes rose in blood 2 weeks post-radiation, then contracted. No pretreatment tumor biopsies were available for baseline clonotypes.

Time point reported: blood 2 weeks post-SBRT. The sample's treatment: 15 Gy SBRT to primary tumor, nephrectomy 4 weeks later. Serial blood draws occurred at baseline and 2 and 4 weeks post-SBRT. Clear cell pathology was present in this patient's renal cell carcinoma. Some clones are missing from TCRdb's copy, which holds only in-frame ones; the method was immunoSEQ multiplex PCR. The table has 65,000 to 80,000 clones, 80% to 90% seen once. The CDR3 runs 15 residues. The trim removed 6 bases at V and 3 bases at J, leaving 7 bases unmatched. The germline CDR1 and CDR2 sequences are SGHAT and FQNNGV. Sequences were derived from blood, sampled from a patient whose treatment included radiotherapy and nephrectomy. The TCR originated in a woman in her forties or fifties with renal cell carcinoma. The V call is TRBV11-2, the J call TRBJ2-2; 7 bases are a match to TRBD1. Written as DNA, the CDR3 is TGTGCCAGCAGGCTCCCAGACAGGGACACCGGGGAGCTGTTTTTT. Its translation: CASRLPDRDTGELFF.